This TCR beta chain was sequenced during a study of T cell responses to AZD1222 COVID-19 vaccine. Repertoires were generated with immunoSEQ multiplex PCR, while TCRdb's copy carries only in-frame clones and drops some. The sample holds around 70,000 clones; around 90% are singletons and the top ten take approximately 1.3%. The CDR3 is 12 amino acids. Trimming removed 8 bases from V and 6 bases from J, with 11 bases in between. The sequence came from an adult who received the AZD1222 COVID-19 vaccine. This specimen was peripheral blood, taken 28 days after the second AZD1222 dose. The J gene is TRBJ1-5, the V gene TRBV12-3 or TRBV12-4; tentative D call: TRBD1 (5 bases). CDR3 sequence reads: CASLGGSQPQHF. In nucleotides, the CDR3 is TGTGCCAGCCTGGGGGGTTCTCAGCCCCAGCATTTT.